This T cell receptor (beta chain) was found in a study of control samples from healthy donors and cancer patients (dated by TCRdb to the early 2020s). For this clone: Its antigen specificity is not known. No qualities accompany the bases; no much larger clone lies one base away.

Clipping removes 1 base from V and 0 bases from J, with 8 as the unmatched junction base count. The germline V gene sets CDR1 to SGHAT and CDR2 to FQNNGV. The CDR3, cysteine through phenylalanine, is 19 amino acids long. Here the CDR3 DNA is all that survives: 57 bases in frame from base 1. Library preparation used the immunoSEQ multiplex PCR assay. Sourced from immuneACCESS, this table was stored by TCRdb with only in-frame sequences that have V and J called. A share of the clones is absent; for the studies checked, an unresolved V gene accounts for under half, and the remainder has no known explanation. The sample records 100,000 to 150,000 clones, over 85% of which are singletons. The ten largest clonotypes hold 3.6% of the sample.

Source material: blood. The origin of this receptor is a man between 25 and 39 years old in good health. The chain is assembled from TRBV11-2 and TRBJ2-1; 11 nucleotides in the junction match TRBD2. The CDR3 region: CASSLVGLAGGSSYNEQFF. The base sequence is TGTGCCAGCAGCTTAGTAGGCCTAGCGGGGGGAAGCTCCTACAATGAGCAGTTCTTC.